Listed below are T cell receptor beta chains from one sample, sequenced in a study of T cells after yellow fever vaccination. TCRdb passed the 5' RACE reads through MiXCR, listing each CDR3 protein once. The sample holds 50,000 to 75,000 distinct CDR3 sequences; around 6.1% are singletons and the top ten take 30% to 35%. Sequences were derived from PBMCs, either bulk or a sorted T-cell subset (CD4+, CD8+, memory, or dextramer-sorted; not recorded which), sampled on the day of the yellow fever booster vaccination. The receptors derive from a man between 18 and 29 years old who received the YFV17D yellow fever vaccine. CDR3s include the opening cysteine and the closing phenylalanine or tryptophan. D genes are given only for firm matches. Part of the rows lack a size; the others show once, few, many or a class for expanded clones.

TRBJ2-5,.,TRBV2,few,CASSDLEGGYQETQYF,TGTGCCAGCAGCGACCTAGAGGGGGGGTACCAAGAGACCCAGTACTTC
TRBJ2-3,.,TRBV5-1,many,CASSLEGTYPTDTQYF,TGCGCCAGCAGCTTGGAGGGGACCTACCCCACAGATACGCAGTATTTT
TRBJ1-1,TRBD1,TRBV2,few,CASIRTGATEAFF,TGTGCCAGCATCAGGACAGGGGCCACTGAAGCTTTCTTT
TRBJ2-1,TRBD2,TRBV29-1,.,CSASTSGIANEQFF,TGCAGCGCCTCGACTAGCGGGATTGCTAATGAGCAGTTCTTC
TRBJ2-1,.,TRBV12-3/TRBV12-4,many,CASSGMTEDNEQFF,TGTGCCAGCAGCGGGATGACTGAAGACAATGAGCAGTTCTTC
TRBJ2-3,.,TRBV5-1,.,CASSLPFQGDTQYF,TGCGCCAGCAGCCTTCCTTTCCAGGGGGATACGCAGTATTTT
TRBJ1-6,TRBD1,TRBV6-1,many,CASSDRQGRTLHF,TGTGCCAGCAGTGACCGACAGGGGCGGACCCTCCACTTT
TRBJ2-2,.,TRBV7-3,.,CASSLRGLGGPLGGELFF,TGTGCCAGCAGCTTAAGAGGGCTCGGGGGTCCTCTAGGCGGGGAGCTGTTTTTT
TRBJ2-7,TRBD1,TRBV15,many,CATSLGGQGYEQYF,TGTGCCACCAGCCTAGGGGGACAGGGCTACGAGCAGTACTTC
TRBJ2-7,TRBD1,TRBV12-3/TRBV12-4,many,CASSSGQDEQYF,TGTGCCAGCAGTTCGGGACAGGACGAGCAGTACTTC
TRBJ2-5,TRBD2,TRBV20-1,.,CSATVTSGAETQYF,TGCAGTGCGACCGTTACTAGCGGGGCAGAGACCCAGTACTTC
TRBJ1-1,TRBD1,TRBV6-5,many,CASRITGGNAFF,TGTGCCAGCAGAATAACAGGGGGCAACGCTTTCTTT
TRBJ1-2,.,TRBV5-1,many,CASSPGDVDYGYTF,TGCGCCAGCTCTCCAGGGGATGTGGACTATGGCTACACCTTC
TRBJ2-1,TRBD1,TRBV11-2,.,CASSPRGWGGNEQFF,TGTGCCAGCAGCCCCAGGGGGTGGGGCGGGAATGAGCAGTTCTTC